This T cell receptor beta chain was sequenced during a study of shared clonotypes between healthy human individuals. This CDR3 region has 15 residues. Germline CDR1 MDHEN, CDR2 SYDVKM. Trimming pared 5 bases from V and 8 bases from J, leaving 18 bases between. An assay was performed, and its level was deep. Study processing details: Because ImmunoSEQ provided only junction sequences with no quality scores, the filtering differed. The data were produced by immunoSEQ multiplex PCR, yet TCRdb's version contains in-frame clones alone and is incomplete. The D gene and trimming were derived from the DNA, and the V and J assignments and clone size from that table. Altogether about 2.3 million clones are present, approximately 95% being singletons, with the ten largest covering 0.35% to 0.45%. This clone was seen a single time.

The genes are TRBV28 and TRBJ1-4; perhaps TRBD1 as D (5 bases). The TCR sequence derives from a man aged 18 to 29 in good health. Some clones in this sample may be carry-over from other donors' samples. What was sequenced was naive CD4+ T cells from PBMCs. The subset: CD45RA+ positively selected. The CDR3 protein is CASSPGGALDEKLFF. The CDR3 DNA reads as TGTGCCAGCAGTCCAGGCGGGGCGTTGGACGAAAAACTGTTTTTT.